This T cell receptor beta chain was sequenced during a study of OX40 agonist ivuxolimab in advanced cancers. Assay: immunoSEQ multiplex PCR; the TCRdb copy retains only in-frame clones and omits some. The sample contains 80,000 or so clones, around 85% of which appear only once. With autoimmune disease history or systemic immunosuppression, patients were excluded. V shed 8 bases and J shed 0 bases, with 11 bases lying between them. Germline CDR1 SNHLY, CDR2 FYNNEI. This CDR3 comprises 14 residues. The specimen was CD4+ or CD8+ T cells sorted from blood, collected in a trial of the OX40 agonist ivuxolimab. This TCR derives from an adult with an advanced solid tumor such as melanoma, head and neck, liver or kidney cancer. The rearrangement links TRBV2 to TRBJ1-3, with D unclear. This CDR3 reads CASAFGDSGNTIYF. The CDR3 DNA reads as TGTGCCAGCGCGTTCGGCGACTCTGGAAACACCATATATTTT.